Listed here are 18 T cell receptor beta chains from one sample, sequenced in a study of T cell responses to AZD1222 COVID-19 vaccine. The protocol was immunoSEQ multiplex PCR, while the TCRdb copy is restricted to in-frame clones and leaves out a portion. This sample has 150,000 or so clones, with 90% found just once. Sequencing used peripheral blood, obtained 28 days after the second AZD1222 dose. The source of these receptors is an adult who received the AZD1222 COVID-19 vaccine.

V and J are TRBV11-2 and TRBJ2-7; 8 bases are a match to TRBD2. Per the germline V gene, CDR1 is SGHAT and CDR2 is FQNNGV. V shed 5 bases and J 3 bases; nucleotides not matched to a gene: 3. The CDR3 runs 13 residues. This CDR3 is CASSARGGYEQYF. CDR3 nucleotides: TGTGCCAGCAGCGCCCGGGGGGGCTACGAGCAGTACTTC.

This clone was recorded a few times. The rearrangement uses TRBV28 and TRBJ2-2; unclear D gene. Trimming removed 3 bases at V and 7 bases at J, with 12 bases between. CDR1 and CDR2 from the germline V gene are MDHEN and SYDVKM. This CDR3 comprises 14 residues. The CDR3 sequence is CASSLAATGGELFF. The DNA for the CDR3 is TGTGCCAGCAGTTTGGCAGCGACGGGCGGGGAGCTGTTTTTT.

The gene calls are TRBV11-2 and TRBJ1-5; a weak D match, TRBD1 (5 bases). CDR1 is SGHAT, CDR2 FQNNGV, per germline. This CDR3 is 14 amino acids long. Trimming cost V 3 bases and J 3 bases, with 9 bases left between them. The CDR3: CASSFGGTNQPQHF. The CDR3, as DNA: TGTGCCAGCAGCTTCGGGGGGACCAATCAGCCCCAGCATTTT.

This rearrangement joins TRBV14 to TRBJ1-2; D ambiguous. Germline CDR1 reads SGHDN; CDR2 reads FVKESK. With 4 bases removed from V and 7 bases from J, the gap between germline ends came to 10 bases. The CDR3 contains 12 residues. CDR3 sequence (DNA): TGTGCCAGCAGCCCATCGGCGGTTGGCTACACCTTC. It translates to CASSPSAVGYTF. Full variable domain (outside the CDR3, taken from reference TRBV14 and TRBJ1-2): EAGVTQFPSHSVIEKGQTVTLRCDPISGHDNLYWYRRVMGKEIKFLLHFVKESKQDESGMPNNRFLAERTGGTYSTLKVQPAELEDSGVYFCASSPSAVGYTFGSGTRLTVV.

The chain carries TRBV4-1 and TRBJ1-2; TRBD1 matches 8 bases. Looked up from germline, CDR1 is MGHRA and CDR2 is YSYEKL. Trimming at V came to 3 bases and at J to 7 bases, leaving 7 bases not matched to a gene. The length of the CDR3 is 14 residues. CDR3 in DNA: TGCGCCAGCAGCCAGATAGGACAGGGATCTGGCTACACCTTC. It specifies CASSQIGQGSGYTF.

The J gene is TRBJ2-3, the V gene TRBV6-5, with D perhaps TRBD1 or TRBD2 (5 bases each). With 5 bases removed from V and 0 bases from J, the gap between germline ends came to 12 bases. The CDR3 contains 15 residues. Germline values: CDR1 MNHEY, CDR2 SVGAGI. CDR3 residues: CASSPGALSTDTQYF. In DNA, the CDR3 is TGTGCCAGCAGTCCCGGGGCCCTTAGCACAGATACGCAGTATTTT.

A few counts support this clone. This chain links TRBV5-5 with TRBJ2-7; D call uncertain. V lost 2 bases and J lost 4, with 10 bases in between. The CDR3 loop spans 13 amino acids. The germline CDR1 and CDR2 sequences are SGHKS and YYEKEE (reference sequence). In DNA, the CDR3 is TGTGCCAGCAGCTTTTCGGGCCGATACGAGCAGTACTTC. Translated, it gives CASSFSGRYEQYF.

The V call is TRBV9, the J call TRBJ1-2; D ambiguous. Germline CDR1 SGDLS, CDR2 YYNGEE. V was clipped by 3 bases and J by 7 bases, with 13 bases between them. The CDR3 loop spans 13 amino acids. CDR3 in amino acids: CASSGGAGSGYTF. The DNA for the CDR3 is TGTGCCAGCAGCGGCGGTGCGGGGTCTGGCTACACCTTC.

This chain uses TRBV25-1 with TRBJ1-4; TRBD1 aligns across 7 bases. V was clipped by 3 bases and J by 6 bases; unmatched bases: 4. The CDR3 runs to 14 residues. Germline CDR1 is MGHDK and CDR2 is SYGVNS. The CDR3 bases are TGTGCCAGCAGTGACAGGGGGGGGGATGAAAAACTGTTTTTT. This codes for CASSDRGGDEKLFF.

The rearrangement links TRBV6-5 to TRBJ1-5; 9 bases line up with TRBD1. Germline V lookup: CDR1 MNHEY, CDR2 SVGAGI. The junction had 2 bases not matched to a gene; V was cut back by 4 bases and J by 4 bases. CDR3 length: 14 residues. In nucleotides, the CDR3 is TGTGCCAGCAGTTCCGGGACAGGGAATCAGCCCCAGCATTTT. Translating gives CASSSGTGNQPQHF.

This chain connects TRBV19 to TRBJ2-1; D may match TRBD1 or TRBD2 (5 bases each). Germline V lookup: CDR1 LNHDA, CDR2 SQIVND (reference sequence). The CDR3 covers 15 residues. Between the trimmed V and J ends, which lost 0 bases and 10 bases, there was a span of 16 bases. CDR3 in amino acids: CASSIDRDPELEQFF. CDR3 bases: TGTGCCAGTAGTATAGATAGGGACCCGGAATTAGAGCAGTTCTTC. Together with reference TRBV19 and TRBJ2-1, the CDR3 gives the full variable domain: DGGITQSPKYLFRKEGQNVTLSCEQNLNHDAMYWYRQDPGQGLRLIYYSQIVNDFQKGDIAEGYSVSREKKESFPLTVTSAQKNPTAFYLCASSIDRDPELEQFFGPGTRLTVL.

The chain combines TRBV2 with TRBJ2-2, with no clear D. Trimming left V 7 bases short and J 0 bases short, with 15 bases between. Germline CDR1 reads SNHLY; CDR2 reads FYNNEI. CDR3 length: 16 amino acids. The CDR3 is CASTAEAIPNTGELFF. The CDR3 DNA sequence: TGTGCCAGCACCGCTGAGGCTATCCCGAACACCGGGGAGCTGTTTTTT.

Regarding this clone: Other DNA sequences in the same sample also yield this CDR3. The rearrangement uses TRBV9 and TRBJ1-1, with D unresolved. Germline assignment: CDR1 SGDLS and CDR2 YYNGEE. The CDR3 is made up of 13 amino acids. Trimming removed 0 bases from V and 2 bases from J, with 5 bases in between. This CDR3 is CASSVAGNTEAFF. DNA for the CDR3: TGTGCCAGCAGCGTAGCTGGAAACACTGAAGCTTTCTTT.

The DNA of the CDR3 is TGCGCCAGCAGTGAATGGCGGGAGGGGAATGAGCAGTTCTTC. Translation gives CASSEWREGNEQFF. This chain uses TRBV10-1 with TRBJ2-1, with 9 bases aligning to TRBD2. V was pared by 3 bases and J by 7 bases, with 4 bases of the junction left unmatched. Germline V gives CDR1 WNHNN, CDR2 SYGVQD (reference sequence). The CDR3 sequence is 14 residues long.

The count of this clone is one. J is TRBJ1-5 and V is TRBV28; no reliable D call. Germline V gene data show CDR1 as MDHEN and CDR2 as SYDVKM. The CDR3 covers 14 residues. Trimming cost V 6 bases and J 1 base, with 10 bases left between them. In DNA, the CDR3 is TGTGCCAGCAGCCACGAGATAAGCAATCAGCCCCAGCATTTT. Its protein is CASSHEISNQPQHF.

V usage is TRBV30 and J usage is TRBJ2-7, with D maybe TRBD1 (6 bases). CDR1 is GTSNPN, CDR2 SVGIG, per germline (reference sequence). V lost 2 bases and J 3 bases, leaving 11 bases between the germline ends. The CDR3 is made up of 13 amino acids. The CDR3, as DNA: TGTGCCTGGAGTACGGGACAATACTACGAGCAGTACTTC. Translating gives CAWSTGQYYEQYF.

The rearrangement links TRBV18 to TRBJ2-5, with 7 positions matching TRBD1. This CDR3 region has 14 residues. Germline assignment: CDR1 KGHSH and CDR2 LQKENI. J lost 5 bases, V lost 2 bases, and 5 bases had no gene match. CDR3 region: CASSPNRGGETQYF. The CDR3 DNA is TGTGCCAGCTCACCAAACAGGGGCGGGGAGACCCAGTACTTC.

V is TRBV27 and J is TRBJ2-2; D unclear. Per germline, CDR1 MNHEY and CDR2 SMNVEV (reference sequence). With 6 bases removed from V and 0 bases from J, the gap between germline ends came to 17 bases. This CDR3 contains 17 residues. The CDR3 region is CASRSVLRNANTGELFF. CDR3 coding DNA: TGTGCCAGCAGGTCTGTGTTGAGGAACGCGAACACCGGGGAGCTGTTTTTT.